These 20 T cell receptor beta chains came from one sample sequenced in a study of T cell responses to AZD1222 COVID-19 vaccine. This table comes from immunoSEQ multiplex PCR, and its TCRdb copy is limited to in-frame clones, with some not included. The sample contains about 150,000 clones, 85% to 95% of which appear only once. Here the sequenced sample was peripheral blood, taken 28 days after the second AZD1222 dose. These receptors all come from an adult who received the AZD1222 COVID-19 vaccine.

This rearrangement joins TRBV2 to TRBJ1-5; TRBD1 might be the D (5 bases). In germline, CDR1 is SNHLY, CDR2 FYNNEI. This CDR3 spans 15 amino acids. V was trimmed by 6 bases and J by 2 bases, leaving 14 bases between them. The DNA for the CDR3 is TGTGCCAGCAGAGCCGGGACGGAAGGCAATCAGCCCCAGCATTTT. It is translated as CASRAGTEGNQPQHF.

This clone was seen a single time. The chain combines TRBV14 with TRBJ2-1; TRBD2 matches at 7 bases. V was clipped by 4 bases and J by 4 bases; unmatched bases: 7. CDR3 length: 15 residues. Germline V gene data show CDR1 as SGHDN and CDR2 as FVKESK. The chain's CDR3 is CASSLEGLRYNEQFF. Written as DNA, the CDR3 is TGTGCCAGCAGCCTAGAGGGACTACGGTACAATGAGCAGTTCTTC.

This chain uses TRBV7-3 with TRBJ1-2; 7 bases are shared with TRBD1. With V trimmed by 0 bases and J by 4 bases, 5 bases remained unmatched. The germline V gene has CDR1 SGHTA and CDR2 FQGTGA. The CDR3 spans 15 residues. For the CDR3, the DNA is TGTGCCAGCAGCTTAACCCCGGGACAGACCTATGGCTACACCTTC. It encodes CASSLTPGQTYGYTF.

The chain couples TRBV7-2 to TRBJ1-1; D may be TRBD1 (5 bases). Per the germline V gene, CDR1 is SGHTA and CDR2 is FQGNSA. The CDR3 is 14 residues long. V was trimmed by 5 bases and J by 4 bases, leaving 14 bases between them. The CDR3: CASSISGGFTEAFF. CDR3 nucleotide sequence: TGTGCCAGCAGCATTTCCGGGGGATTCACTGAAGCTTTCTTT.

The chain is built from TRBV4-1 and TRBJ1-1; TRBD1 matches 8 bases. CDR1 and CDR2 (germline): MGHRA, YSYEKL. The V and J ends lost 4 bases and 1 base, in that order; junction bases with no gene match: 5. This CDR3 region has 15 residues. The CDR3 region has the DNA TGCGCCAGCAGCCGCAAACAGGGGGAGAACACTGAAGCTTTCTTT. It encodes CASSRKQGENTEAFF.

DNA of the CDR3: TGTGCCAGCAGCTTCCGGACTAGCGGGGCGTCCTACGAGCAGTACTTC. It encodes CASSFRTSGASYEQYF. The chain has TRBV7-9 and TRBJ2-7; 12 nucleotides match TRBD2. V shed 3 bases, J shed 1 base, and the junction held 4 bases outside the gene matches. Germline CDR1 SEHNR, CDR2 FQNEAQ (reference sequence). The CDR3 loop spans 16 amino acids.

The chain carries TRBV28 and TRBJ2-7; a possible D gene is TRBD2 (5 bases). The CDR3 is 15 amino acids. V gave up 5 bases and J gave up 5 bases, with 19 bases separating them. Germline V lookup: CDR1 MDHEN, CDR2 SYDVKM. The CDR3 reads CASSIQMNGKNEQYF. CDR3 nucleotide sequence: TGTGCCAGCAGTATCCAGATGAACGGGAAGAACGAGCAGTACTTC.

The rearrangement joins TRBV3-1 (or the pseudogene TRBV3-2) to TRBJ2-5; no firm D call. Trimming shortened V by 1 base and J by 5 bases, and 8 bases separated the two germline ends. CDR3 length equals 13 residues. The germline V gene encodes CDR1 LGHDT and CDR2 YNNKEL (reference sequence). This CDR3 reads CASSQGQGETQYF. As DNA, the CDR3 is TGTGCCAGCAGCCAAGGGCAAGGGGAGACCCAGTACTTC.

The V gene is TRBV7-2, the J gene TRBJ1-3; D not certain. Germline values: CDR1 SGHTA, CDR2 FQGNSA. V lost 1 base, J lost 8 bases, and 12 bases lay in between. This CDR3 is built from 14 residues. The CDR3 bases are TGTGCCAGCAGCTTAGTTAGAGTCGGGGACACCATATATTTT. Protein: CASSLVRVGDTIYF.

This clone was detected only a few times. The rearrangement joins TRBV7-2 to TRBJ2-1, with D perhaps assigned TRBD1 or TRBD2 (5 bases each). Trimming removed 4 bases at V and 7 bases at J, with 20 bases between. Looked up from germline, CDR1 is SGHTA and CDR2 is FQGNSA. The CDR3 is 16 residues long. In DNA form, the CDR3 reads TGTGCCAGCAGCTCCATCTTCGCGAGGGGTTTGAATGAGCAGTTCTTC. Translated, it gives CASSSIFARGLNEQFF. Looking up the rest from reference TRBV7-2 and TRBJ2-1 gives the full variable domain: GAGVSQSPSNKVTEKGKDVELRCDPISGHTALYWYRQSLGQGLEFLIYFQGNSAPDKSGLPSDRFSAERTGGSVSTLTIQRTQQEDSAVYLCASSSIFARGLNEQFFGPGTRLTVL.

This chain joins TRBV19 and TRBJ2-7, with D possibly being TRBD2 (6 bases). V lost 3 bases and J 4 bases, leaving 19 bases between the germline ends. The length of the CDR3 is 16 residues. Per germline, CDR1 LNHDA and CDR2 SQIVND (reference sequence). CDR3 region: CASSILMTSGRYEQYF. The CDR3, as DNA: TGTGCCAGTAGTATCCTAATGACTAGTGGGCGGTACGAGCAGTACTTC. Combining the CDR3 with reference TRBV19 and TRBJ2-7 gives the whole variable domain DGGITQSPKYLFRKEGQNVTLSCEQNLNHDAMYWYRQDPGQGLRLIYYSQIVNDFQKGDIAEGYSVSREKKESFPLTVTSAQKNPTAFYLCASSILMTSGRYEQYFGPGTRLTVT.

The chain joins TRBV12-3 or TRBV12-4 to TRBJ2-5; TRBD1 is a possible D gene (6 bases). Trimming stripped 8 bases from V and 5 bases from J, with 12 bases between. CDR3 length: 12 amino acids. This CDR3 reads CASGSGVETQYF. CDR3 sequence (DNA): TGTGCCAGCGGCTCAGGGGTCGAGACCCAGTACTTC.

V gene TRBV6-5 combines with J gene TRBJ2-3; D is unclear. The CDR3 spans 15 residues. In germline, CDR1 is MNHEY, CDR2 SVGAGI. Trimming left V 6 bases short and J 0 bases short, with 13 bases between. CDR3 in amino acids: CASSRTGRSTDTQYF. The CDR3 coding sequence is TGTGCCAGCAGCCGGACCGGTAGGAGCACAGATACGCAGTATTTT.

The V and J genes are TRBV12-3 or TRBV12-4 and TRBJ1-1; no definite D call. This CDR3 spans 12 amino acids. V lost 2 bases and J 2 bases, leaving 3 bases between the germline ends. DNA of the CDR3: TGTGCCAGCAGTTTACATAACACTGAAGCTTTCTTT. Its protein product is CASSLHNTEAFF.

The V gene is TRBV27, the J gene TRBJ2-1; 12 bases align to TRBD2. V lost 6 bases, J lost 6 bases, and 3 bases stayed unmatched. The CDR3 consists of 14 residues. CDR1 is MNHEY, CDR2 SMNVEV, per germline (reference sequence). CDR3 residues: CASRGTSGSNEQFF. DNA of the CDR3: TGTGCCAGCAGAGGGACTAGCGGGTCCAATGAGCAGTTCTTC.

The chain combines TRBV30 with TRBJ2-7; 8 bases are a match to TRBD2. Looked up from germline, CDR1 is GTSNPN and CDR2 is SVGIG (reference sequence). The CDR3 is 14 amino acids. V shed 8 bases and J 2 bases; nucleotides not matched to a gene: 11. The CDR3 nucleotides read TGTGCCGGGGGGGCTATTAGCGGGACCTACGAGCAGTACTTC. This sequence encodes CAGGAISGTYEQYF.

Written as DNA, the CDR3 is TGTGCCAGCAGCTTACGTTATTCACCCCTCCACTTT. Translated, it gives CASSLRYSPLHF. This sequence joins TRBV7-9 and TRBJ1-6; D gene ambiguous. Germline CDR1 is SEHNR and CDR2 is FQNEAQ (reference sequence). The CDR3 consists of 12 residues. V was trimmed by 2 bases and J by 8 bases, leaving 4 bases between them.

The rearrangement uses TRBV7-9 and TRBJ1-2; D is unclear. The CDR3 has 14 amino acids. The germline CDR1 and CDR2 sequences are SEHNR and FQNEAQ (reference sequence). Deletions cut 0 bases from V and 11 bases from J, with 16 bases between. The CDR3 nucleotides read TGTGCCAGCAGCTTAGCGGTTAAGACGGCCTGGTACACCTTC. As protein: CASSLAVKTAWYTF.

The chain joins TRBV19 to TRBJ1-5; 7 bases are shared with TRBD1. Looked up from germline, CDR1 is LNHDA and CDR2 is SQIVND (reference sequence). This CDR3 contains 14 residues. With 3 bases clipped from V and 4 bases from J, the junction kept 3 bases outside the gene matches. The CDR3 is CASSMHRGNQPQHF. Written as DNA, the CDR3 is TGTGCCAGTAGTATGCACAGGGGTAATCAGCCCCAGCATTTT.

This chain links TRBV4-1 with TRBJ2-1, with 9 bases lining up with TRBD2. After removal of 5 bases from V and 3 bases from J, the junction contained 14 bases not matched to a gene. In germline, CDR1 is MGHRA, CDR2 YSYEKL. The CDR3 contains 18 residues. The CDR3 DNA sequence: TGCGCCAGCAGCTTACCATCCACCGGGACTAGCAGCTACAATGAGCAGTTCTTC. This codes for CASSLPSTGTSSYNEQFF.